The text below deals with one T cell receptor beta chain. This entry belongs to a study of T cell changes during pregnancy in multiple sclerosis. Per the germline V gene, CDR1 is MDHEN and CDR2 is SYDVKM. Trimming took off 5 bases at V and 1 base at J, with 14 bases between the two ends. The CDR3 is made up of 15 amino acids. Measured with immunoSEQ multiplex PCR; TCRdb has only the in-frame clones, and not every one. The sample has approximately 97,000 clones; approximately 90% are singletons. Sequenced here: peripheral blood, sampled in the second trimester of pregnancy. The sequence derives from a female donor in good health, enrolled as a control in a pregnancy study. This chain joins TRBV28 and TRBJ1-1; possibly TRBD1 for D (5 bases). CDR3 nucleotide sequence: TGTGCCAGCAGTCTACGTGGGGGGGGGAACACTGAAGCTTTCTTT. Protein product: CASSLRGGGNTEAFF.